This T cell receptor (beta chain) emerged from a study of blood T cells in healthy people across ages. The study, taken as a whole, reports: With age, beta diversity per million T cells declined roughly linearly, significantly by over 35. Fewer expanded clones and more diversity marked long-lived versus aged donors. Estimated diversity that came from one million T cells was considered an underestimate.

Regarding this clonotype: Its antigen is undetermined.

Primers used in a second PCR of about 6 to 11 cycles were a sample-barcoded 5' primer and a J-beta primer mix. Sequencing of every sample gave 2.5 million or more CDR3-containing paired-end reads. In TCRdb, the 5' RACE reads were re-called with MiXCR into one record per CDR3 protein. The sample holds about 780,000 distinct CDR3 sequences; 35% to 50% are singletons and the top ten take around 18%. This CDR3 has 13 residues. V lost 8 bases, J lost 3 bases, and 12 bases lay in between. Germline CDR1 is SNHLY and CDR2 is FYNNEI. Sequencing input: blood. The gene calls are TRBV2 and TRBJ2-3; tentatively, D is TRBD1 or TRBD2 (5 bases each). The clonotype was recovered from a man at least 80 years old in good health. CDR3: CASGSEGTDTQYF. The CDR3 DNA reads TGTGCCAGCGGGAGTGAGGGGACAGATACGCAGTATTTT.